One and the same sample provided the 10 T cell receptor beta chains below, sequenced in a study of neoadjuvant anti-PD-1 for oral cavity cancer. Generated by immunoSEQ multiplex PCR, the TCRdb table keeps only in-frame clones and is missing some. The table lists approximately 37,000 clones, about 86% of them singletons. Sequenced here: PBMCs, sampled before nivolumab (anti-PD-1) treatment. These receptors were obtained from a person aged 40 to 85 with oral cavity squamous cell carcinoma.

The rearrangement joins TRBV5-1 to TRBJ2-6; D uncertain. This CDR3 has 16 residues. The germline V and J ends were trimmed by 5 bases and 0 bases, with 12 bases remaining between them. Germline loops: CDR1 SGHRS, CDR2 YFSETQ. CDR3 protein: CASSRTESSGANVLTF. In DNA form, the CDR3 reads TGCGCCAGCAGTCGGACGGAGAGCTCTGGGGCCAACGTCCTGACTTTC.

The genes are TRBV5-6 and TRBJ2-7; D uncertain. In germline, CDR1 is SGHDT, CDR2 YYEEEE. V was pared by 2 bases and J by 2 bases, with 5 bases between. This CDR3 region has 12 residues. Here the CDR3 reads CASSLSPYEQYF. For the CDR3, the DNA is TGTGCCAGCAGCTTATCCCCCTACGAGCAGTACTTC.

This sequence joins TRBV5-4 and TRBJ1-1; no clear D. V was cut by 4 bases and J by 9 bases, with 10 bases left in between. There are 11 residues in the CDR3. Germline CDR1 SGHNT, CDR2 YYREEE (reference sequence). The CDR3 DNA reads as TGTGCCAGCAGCAACAACTCACAAGCTTTCTTT. This gives the protein CASSNNSQAFF.

This clone appeared a single time. The chain carries TRBV19 and TRBJ1-4; D remains ambiguous. The CDR3 extends over 14 amino acids. Trimming stripped 3 bases from V and 0 bases from J, with 5 bases between. Germline CDR1 is LNHDA and CDR2 is SQIVND (reference sequence). CDR3 sequence: CASSIHATNEKLFF. CDR3 DNA: TGTGCCAGTAGTATCCATGCAACTAATGAAAAACTGTTTTTT.

The chain has TRBV5-4 and TRBJ1-1; 7 bases agree with TRBD1. V lost 3 bases, J lost 4 bases, and 9 bases stayed unmatched. Germline CDR1 SGHNT, CDR2 YYREEE (reference sequence). This CDR3 region has 15 residues. The CDR3 sequence: CASSSRAPGGTEAFF. CDR3 DNA: TGTGCCAGCAGCTCACGGGCCCCAGGGGGCACTGAAGCTTTCTTT.

This clone was seen just once. V usage is TRBV2 and J usage is TRBJ1-2; TRBD1 aligns across 10 bases. Trimming cost V 2 bases and J 4 bases; bases outside gene matches: 7. The germline CDR1 and CDR2 sequences are SNHLY and FYNNEI. The CDR3 is made up of 16 amino acids. CDR3 protein: CASSESRDRGSYGYTF. The CDR3 nucleotides read TGTGCCAGCAGTGAAAGCCGGGACAGGGGAAGCTATGGCTACACCTTC.

This rearrangement joins TRBV11-3 to TRBJ2-3, with D hard to call. The CDR3 runs 13 residues. Trimming shortened V by 1 base and J by 3 bases, and 5 bases separated the two germline ends. Germline CDR1 is SGHNT and CDR2 is YENEEA. As DNA, the CDR3 is TGTGCCAGCAGCTTAGGCATGACAGATACGCAGTATTTT. Translated: CASSLGMTDTQYF.

V gene TRBV6-4 combines with J gene TRBJ1-1; possible D gene TRBD1, 6 bases. V lost 3 bases and J 1 base, leaving 9 bases between the germline ends. CDR1 and CDR2 (germline): MRHNA, SNTAGT. There are 14 residues in the CDR3. The CDR3 nucleotides are TGTGCCAGCAGTGAAACAGGGACGAACACTGAAGCTTTCTTT. As protein: CASSETGTNTEAFF.

The chain has TRBV30 and TRBJ1-1; D possibly corresponds to TRBD1 (5 bases). The V gene's germline CDR1 is GTSNPN and CDR2 SVGIG (reference sequence). The V end was cut by 2 bases, the J end by 4 bases, with 5 bases between. CDR3 length: 11 residues. The CDR3 reads CAWSRGTEAFF. The CDR3, as DNA: TGTGCCTGGAGTAGGGGCACTGAAGCTTTCTTT.

The rearrangement joins TRBV9 to TRBJ2-6; D remains unclear. The CDR3 is 18 residues long. V was shortened by 0 bases and J by 0 bases, with 13 bases between the two germline ends. Germline V gene lookup returns CDR1 SGDLS and CDR2 YYNGEE. The DNA of the CDR3 is TGTGCCAGCAGCGTAGTTGGGAATCCCGGCTCTGGGGCCAACGTCCTGACTTTC. Translated: CASSVVGNPGSGANVLTF.